The 24 T cell receptor beta chains given below trace back to one sample, sequenced in a study of T-cell reconstitution after alpha-beta-depleted transplantation in children. The TCRbeta library incorporated unique molecular identifiers. TCRdb used MiXCR to reprocess the PCR reads, holding one entry per CDR3 protein. This table has 700,000 or so distinct CDR3 sequences, 10% to 15% appearing once. Sequenced material: PBMCs, taken before TCRalphabeta/CD19-depleted stem cell transplant. These TCRs come from a girl aged 2-10 years with congenital amegakaryocytic thrombocytopenia, due to receive a stem cell transplant.

This clonotype was recorded many times. The chain links TRBV29-1 to TRBJ2-3; D remains ambiguous. The CDR3 extends over 14 amino acids. The germline gives CDR1 SQVTM, CDR2 ANQGSEA. V was shortened by 6 bases and J by 1 base, with 14 bases between the two germline ends. CDR3 in amino acids: CSVNGPVGTDTQYF. CDR3 bases: TGCAGCGTAAACGGCCCGGTGGGCACAGATACGCAGTATTTT.

This clonotype came up a few times. This rearrangement joins TRBV4-2 to TRBJ2-1; 7 nucleotides match TRBD1. Trimming at V came to 2 bases and at J to 2 bases, leaving 6 bases not matched to a gene. CDR1 is LGHNA, CDR2 YNFKEQ, per germline. CDR3 length: 16 residues. CDR3 residues: CASSQNDRVTYNEQFF. The CDR3 DNA sequence: TGTGCCAGCAGCCAAAATGACAGGGTTACCTACAATGAGCAGTTCTTC.

As for this clonotype: A read error is possible here, since a much larger clone lies one base away. This sequence joins TRBV4-1 and TRBJ2-5; D is tentatively TRBD1 or TRBD2 (5 bases each). CDR1 MGHRA and CDR2 YSYEKL come from the germline V gene. There are 11 residues in the CDR3. The CDR3: CASSHLGTLYF. The DNA for the CDR3 is TGCGCCAGCAGCCATTTGGGGACCCTGTACTTC.

The chain links TRBV12-3 or TRBV12-4 to TRBJ2-7, with 7 bases aligning to TRBD2. The junction had 12 bases not matched to a gene; V was cut back by 4 bases and J by 0 bases. The CDR3 runs 17 residues. The chain's CDR3 is CASSWGGAGPSSYEQYF. As DNA, the CDR3 is TGTGCCAGCAGTTGGGGGGGAGCCGGCCCTAGCTCCTACGAGCAGTACTTC.

This chain connects TRBV5-1 to TRBJ2-2; the match to TRBD2 covers 9 bases. V gave up 4 bases and J gave up 2 bases; unmatched junction bases: 12. CDR1 and CDR2 (germline): SGHRS, YFSETQ. The CDR3 is made up of 18 amino acids. This chain's CDR3 is CASSPLAGEGPNTGELFF. CDR3 DNA: TGCGCCAGCAGCCCCTTAGCGGGAGAAGGGCCAAACACCGGGGAGCTGTTTTTT.

This clonotype has at least ten counts. The chain couples TRBV20-1 to TRBJ2-1; TRBD1 agrees at 8 bases. The length of the CDR3 is 14 residues. J lost 5 bases, V lost 4 bases, and 7 bases had no gene match. Germline-derived CDR1 and CDR2 are DFQATT and SNEGSKA (reference sequence). The CDR3 protein is CSATGTGHHNEQFF. CDR3 DNA: TGCAGTGCTACCGGGACAGGACATCACAATGAGCAGTTCTTC.

This clonotype was counted at least ten times. In nucleotides, the CDR3 is TGCAGTGCTAGAATGACTAGCGGGAGGATCGATGAGCAGTTCTTC. Encoded protein: CSARMTSGRIDEQFF. This chain connects TRBV20-1 to TRBJ2-1; 13 bases line up with TRBD2. The CDR3 is made up of 15 amino acids. Trimming removed 2 bases from V and 8 bases from J; junction bases left unmatched: 6. Germline V gene sequence: CDR1 DFQATT, CDR2 SNEGSKA (reference sequence).

This clonotype has a count of ten or more. The genes are TRBV12-3 or TRBV12-4 and TRBJ2-1; 13 nucleotides match TRBD2. Trimming cost V 3 bases and J 9 bases; bases outside gene matches: 11. The CDR3 is 17 residues long. CDR3 bases: TGTGCCAGCAGTTTCTCCGGGACTAGCGGGATTTTGGGTGAGCAGTTCTTC. Amino acids: CASSFSGTSGILGEQFF.

This clonotype has just a few counts. This may be a read error, as it is one base from a much larger clone. The V and J genes are TRBV28 and TRBJ2-1; a possible D gene is TRBD1 (5 bases). V gave up 2 bases and J gave up 6 bases, with 8 bases separating them. This CDR3 is built from 13 residues. Germline values: CDR1 MDHEN, CDR2 SYDVKM. CDR3 in DNA: TGTGCCAGCAGTTTAAGACAGACCAATGAGCAGTTCTTC. Translated, it gives CASSLRQTNEQFF.

This clonotype has more than one count but fewer than ten. This chain joins TRBV7-6 and TRBJ2-1; the D gene is possibly TRBD2 (5 bases). Germline V gene data show CDR1 as SGHVS and CDR2 as FNYEAQ. This CDR3 has 15 amino acids. The V and J ends lost 8 bases and 0 bases respectively, with 14 bases between them. The CDR3 DNA follows: TGTGCCAGCCTCCGGGTAGGGAGCTCCTACAATGAGCAGTTCTTC. Translating gives CASLRVGSSYNEQFF.

This clonotype was picked up many times. V and J are TRBV20-1 and TRBJ2-7; 12 nucleotides agree with TRBD1. This CDR3 is built from 14 residues. Germline assignment: CDR1 DFQATT and CDR2 SNEGSKA (reference sequence). The V and J ends lost 5 bases and 5 bases, in that order; junction bases with no gene match: 7. The CDR3 bases are TGCAGTGCTCCCGGGACAGGGGGCCCCCACGAGCAGTACTTC. As protein: CSAPGTGGPHEQYF.

V is TRBV12-3 or TRBV12-4 and J is TRBJ2-3; 13 bases agree with TRBD2. This CDR3 spans 18 amino acids. The ends lost 4 bases at V and 3 bases at J; junction bases unmatched: 10. The CDR3 here is CASSSLRGLAGHTDTQYF. DNA for the CDR3: TGTGCCAGCAGTTCGCTGAGGGGACTAGCGGGACATACAGATACGCAGTATTTT.

The chain recombines TRBV28 with TRBJ2-1; 13 bases line up with TRBD2. Losses at the gene ends were 4 bases for V and 8 bases for J; bases not matched to a gene: 2. Germline-derived CDR1 and CDR2 are MDHEN and SYDVKM. This CDR3 has 14 amino acids. The CDR3 protein is CASSSTSGRYEQFF. The CDR3 region has the DNA TGTGCCAGCAGTTCGACTAGCGGGAGGTATGAGCAGTTCTTC.

The chain recombines TRBV12-3 or TRBV12-4 with TRBJ1-2, with 7 bases fitting TRBD1. The V gene end was trimmed by 4 bases and the J gene end by 6 bases; junction bases not matched to a gene: 8. This CDR3 comprises 14 residues. CDR3 nucleotides: TGTGCCAGCAGTTACCAGGGGGGGATCAATGGCTACACCTTC. It is translated as CASSYQGGINGYTF.

In its sample, this clonotype was seen many times. V gene TRBV20-1 combines with J gene TRBJ2-3, with 11 bases fitting TRBD2. The germline gives CDR1 DFQATT, CDR2 SNEGSKA (reference sequence). J gave up 7 bases and V 8 bases, and 11 bases lay outside the gene matches. The CDR3 is 14 residues long. CDR3 nucleotide sequence: TGCAGTACGAGACTAGCGGGATTCAGGAATACGCAGTATTTT. It encodes CSTRLAGFRNTQYF.

This chain joins TRBV11-2 and TRBJ2-2; 7 nucleotides match TRBD1. This CDR3 spans 15 amino acids. V was clipped by 5 bases and J by 4 bases; unmatched bases: 7. Germline V lookup: CDR1 SGHAT, CDR2 FQNNGV. Written as DNA, the CDR3 is TGTGCCAGCAGCCAGAACAGGGGATCCACCGGGGAGCTGTTTTTT. It yields the protein CASSQNRGSTGELFF.

This clonotype has just a few counts. The V call is TRBV20-1, the J call TRBJ1-3, with 11 bases matching TRBD1. Germline trimming cut 1 base from V and 7 bases from J; bases unmatched to any gene: 0. Germline V gene lookup returns CDR1 DFQATT and CDR2 SNEGSKA (reference sequence). The CDR3 loop spans 13 amino acids. CDR3 sequence reads: CSARGDRGNTIYF. The CDR3 nucleotides are TGCAGTGCTAGAGGGGACAGGGGGAACACCATATATTTT.

The V gene is TRBV20-1, the J gene TRBJ1-2; the match to TRBD1 covers 10 bases. CDR3 length: 14 residues. Germline values: CDR1 DFQATT, CDR2 SNEGSKA (reference sequence). The CDR3 sequence: CRALDRGRGYGYTF. CDR3 sequence (DNA): TGCAGGGCTCTAGACAGGGGGCGGGGTTATGGCTACACCTTC.

This clonotype was counted at least ten times. J is TRBJ2-2 and V is TRBV10-3, with D tentatively TRBD1 or TRBD2 (5 bases each). V was clipped by 10 bases and J by 4 bases, with 19 bases between them. CDR3 length equals 15 residues. Germline CDR1 is ENHRY and CDR2 is SYGVKD. The CDR3 DNA follows: TGTGCCACCGACGAGGGGACCCCAGGCACCGGGGAGCTGTTTTTT. Amino acid sequence: CATDEGTPGTGELFF.

The genes are TRBV4-2 and TRBJ2-1, with D hard to call. The CDR3 is 15 residues long. Germline V gene data show CDR1 as LGHNA and CDR2 as YNFKEQ. The V gene lost 0 bases and the J gene lost 9 bases, with 15 bases spanning the gap. CDR3 amino acids: CASSQDTPKYPEQFF. The CDR3 coding sequence is TGTGCCAGCAGCCAAGATACACCAAAGTACCCTGAGCAGTTCTTC.

There are many counts of this clonotype. The rearrangement joins TRBV29-1 to TRBJ2-7, with D possibly TRBD1 on 6 matching bases. Germline V gene data show CDR1 as SQVTM and CDR2 as ANQGSEA. This CDR3 is 11 amino acids long. The V and J ends lost 6 bases and 3 bases respectively, with 9 bases between them. The CDR3 region is CSVLQGYEQYF. DNA of the CDR3: TGCAGCGTCCTACAGGGCTACGAGCAGTACTTC.

This clonotype was observed many times. The chain has TRBV5-5 and TRBJ2-7; tentative D call: TRBD1 (5 bases). Per the germline V gene, CDR1 is SGHKS and CDR2 is YYEKEE (reference sequence). Trimming took 6 bases from V and 5 from J, leaving 15 bases between them. The length of the CDR3 is 13 residues. CDR3 sequence (DNA): TGTGCCAGCAACAGAGGACATACCCACGAGCAGTACTTC. Protein product: CASNRGHTHEQYF.

The chain employs TRBV7-9 and TRBJ2-1, with D hard to call. Per germline, CDR1 SEHNR and CDR2 FQNEAQ (reference sequence). The CDR3 totals 12 residues. V was clipped by 7 bases and J by 5 bases, with 9 bases between them. Here the CDR3 reads CASKALHNEQFF. In DNA form, the CDR3 reads TGTGCCAGCAAGGCACTTCACAATGAGCAGTTCTTC. Using reference TRBV7-9 and TRBJ2-1 for the parts outside the CDR3, the full variable domain is DTGVSQNPRHKITKRGQNVTFRCDPISEHNRLYWYRQTLGQGPEFLTYFQNEAQLEKSRLLSDRFSAERPKGSFSTLEIQRTEQGDSAMYLCASKALHNEQFFGPGTRLTVL.

In its sample, this clonotype was seen many times. This chain uses TRBV6-1 with TRBJ2-1; D is undetermined. Germline loops: CDR1 MNHNS, CDR2 SASEGT. This CDR3 is built from 16 residues. V lost 5 bases, J lost 1 base, and 15 bases lay in between. This CDR3 reads CASSPGRPVSYNEQFF. The CDR3 bases are TGTGCCAGCAGTCCAGGACGTCCGGTTTCCTACAATGAGCAGTTCTTC.